This T cell receptor beta chain was recovered during a study of beta chain features in type 1 diabetes. Trimming cost V 5 bases and J 5 bases, with 12 bases left between them. CDR3 length: 14 residues. CDR1 SGHTA and CDR2 FQGNSA come from the germline V gene. Study findings and constraints: Insertions at VDJ junctions were less frequent in type 1 diabetes patients. These patients also deleted more nucleotides at the same junctions.

Reverse transcription of all isolated RNA meant that expressed TCRB transcripts were sequenced. TCRdb's table, derived via immunoSEQ multiplex PCR, lists solely in-frame clones and lacks some. The sample records roughly 300,000 clones, roughly 8% being singletons. This clone turned up a few times. Its specificity is not known. Source material: central memory CD4+ T cells from blood. V and J are TRBV7-2 and TRBJ2-2; D call uncertain. The origin of this receptor is a woman younger than 30 in good health. The CDR3 nucleotides are TGTGCCAGCAGCCTCTGGCGTGGGACCGGGGAGCTGTTTTTT. As protein: CASSLWRGTGELFF.